What follows are 9 T cell receptor beta chains derived from one specimen sequenced in a study of cytomegalovirus exposure and HLA in healthy donors. The study ran its PCR with 60 Vbeta and 13 Jbeta primers. Repertoires were generated with immunoSEQ multiplex PCR, while TCRdb's copy carries only in-frame clones and drops some. The table has about 200,000 clones, 70% to 80% seen once. The specimen sequenced was PBMCs. All receptors derive from a male donor in good health and CMV-seropositive.

This clone showed up just once. One end of the junction varies from germline; a read error may be responsible. CDR3 DNA: TGTGCTAGCAGCAGAGACAGGGTTCAGACCCAGTACTTC. Protein product: CASSRDRVQTQYF. The chain recombines TRBV7-7 with TRBJ2-5, with 7 bases that match TRBD1. Germline V gene lookup returns CDR1 SSHAT and CDR2 FNYEAQ (reference sequence). The CDR3 is made up of 13 amino acids.

This rearrangement joins TRBV6-4 to TRBJ2-7; maybe TRBD2 (5 bases). Trimming removed 2 bases from V and 2 bases from J, with 19 bases in between. The CDR3 is 17 amino acids. Germline CDR1 MRHNA, CDR2 SNTAGT. CDR3 nucleotide sequence: TGTGCCAGCAGTGACGGTAGAAATAAGCGGATGACCTACGAGCAGTACTTC. It translates to CASSDGRNKRMTYEQYF.

The V call is TRBV7-2, the J call TRBJ1-6; the D is unclear. CDR3 size: 15 residues. The V gene's germline CDR1 is SGHTA and CDR2 FQGNSA. Trimming removed 2 bases from V and 5 bases from J, with 10 bases in between. The CDR3 DNA sequence: TGTGCCAGCAGCTTACTGGGCGGGGATAATTCACCCCTCCACTTT. It encodes CASSLLGGDNSPLHF.

CDR3 amino acids: CASSPFGPGGYTF. DNA of the CDR3: TGTGCCAGTAGTCCTTTCGGGCCGGGGGGCTACACCTTC. V and J are TRBV19 and TRBJ1-2; D unresolved. Germline V CDR1 and CDR2: LNHDA, SQIVND (reference sequence). V was trimmed by 5 bases and J by 8 bases, leaving 15 bases between them. The CDR3 has 13 residues.

This clone turned up a few times. CDR3 nucleotide sequence: TGTGCCAGCAGCGTGCTAGGGGGGGTGAGGAGAACTGAAGCTTTCTTT. Protein sequence: CASSVLGGVRRTEAFF. The chain combines TRBV9 with TRBJ1-1, with TRBD1 as a possible D gene (6 bases). V was cut by 2 bases and J by 5 bases, with 19 bases left in between. Germline V CDR1 and CDR2: SGDLS, YYNGEE. The CDR3 loop spans 16 amino acids.

The J gene is TRBJ1-5, the V gene TRBV19; D gene uncertain. The ends were cut back, 1 base at V and 8 bases at J, with 18 bases in the middle. The CDR3 loop spans 16 amino acids. Germline lookup yields CDR1 LNHDA and CDR2 SQIVND (reference sequence). CDR3 sequence reads: CASSIVTTLREKPQHF. CDR3 in DNA: TGTGCCAGTAGTATAGTCACGACCCTTCGGGAGAAGCCCCAGCATTTT. Based on the CDR3 plus reference TRBV19 and TRBJ1-5, the full variable domain is DGGITQSPKYLFRKEGQNVTLSCEQNLNHDAMYWYRQDPGQGLRLIYYSQIVNDFQKGDIAEGYSVSREKKESFPLTVTSAQKNPTAFYLCASSIVTTLREKPQHFGDGTRLSIL.

The chain uses TRBV6-5 and TRBJ2-3, with D hard to call. Per the germline V gene, CDR1 is MNHEY and CDR2 is SVGAGI. This CDR3 is built from 15 residues. V shed 5 bases and J shed 0 bases, with 12 bases lying between them. CDR3 DNA sequence: TGTGCCAGCAGTCAAGTCGGTTCGAGCACAGATACGCAGTATTTT. This gives the protein CASSQVGSSTDTQYF.

The chain joins TRBV6-6 to TRBJ1-1, with TRBD1 matching over 8 bases. The CDR3 contains 15 residues. The V segment lost 7 bases and the J segment 1 base; nucleotides outside the gene matches: 8. Looked up from germline, CDR1 is MNHNY and CDR2 is SVGAGI (reference sequence). The CDR3 protein is CASNSYQGANTEAFF. The CDR3 DNA reads TGTGCCAGCAACAGTTACCAGGGGGCGAACACTGAAGCTTTCTTT.

This clone was counted a single time. Here the CDR3 DNA reads TGTGCCAGCAGCCAAGTCGGAGGAGACGAGCAGTACTTC. Its translation: CASSQVGGDEQYF. The V gene is TRBV4-2, the J gene TRBJ2-7; TRBD2 is a possible D gene (5 bases). The CDR3 spans 13 residues. Trimming removed 1 base from V and 5 bases from J, with 9 bases in between. CDR1 and CDR2 (germline): LGHNA, YNFKEQ.